These T cell receptor beta chains were read from a single sample in a study of T cells after posttransplantation cyclophosphamide. The table came from immunoSEQ multiplex PCR; TCRdb's copy has only in-frame clones and leaves some out. Of some 3,000 clones in the sample, 95% to 96% were seen once. Source material: naive CD8+ T cells sorted from PBMCs. Receptors originate from a woman aged 45 to 65 in good health and a related stem cell transplant donor. Both conserved end residues are part of each CDR3. The D gene is left open where the match is weak. The size field is filled for only some rows; it gives once, few, many or a size class.

clone size: once
V gene: TRBV27
J gene: TRBJ2-1
D gene: NA
CDR3 DNA: TGTGCCAGCAGTTTCGGCAATGAGCAGTTCTTC
CDR3 protein: CASSFGNEQFF

clone size: once
V gene: TRBV27
J gene: TRBJ1-2
D gene: NA
CDR3 DNA: TGTGCCAGCAGTCCGGGGGGTTCGGGCTACACCTTC
CDR3 protein: CASSPGGSGYTF

clone size: NA
V gene: TRBV4-1
J gene: TRBJ1-3
D gene: NA
CDR3 DNA: TGCGCCAGCAGCCAAGATCAGGGCCCTGGAAACACCATATATTTT
CDR3 protein: CASSQDQGPGNTIYF

clone size: NA
V gene: TRBV27
J gene: TRBJ1-6
D gene: NA
CDR3 DNA: TGTGCCAGCAGTTTAAGGGGGACGTGGGTTAATTCACCCCTCCACTTT
CDR3 protein: CASSLRGTWVNSPLHF

clone size: NA
V gene: TRBV4-3
J gene: TRBJ2-3
D gene: NA
CDR3 DNA: TGCGCCAGCAGCCAAGAATCTAGTTCGGAAGATACGCAGTATTTT
CDR3 protein: CASSQESSSEDTQYF

clone size: NA
V gene: TRBV5-5
J gene: TRBJ2-7
D gene: NA
CDR3 DNA: TGTGCCAGCAGCTTGGAGGGGAACAGCTACGAGCAGTACTTC
CDR3 protein: CASSLEGNSYEQYF

clone size: NA
V gene: TRBV25-1
J gene: TRBJ2-2
D gene: NA
CDR3 DNA: TGTGCCAGCAGTGATCCGGACACCGGGGAGCTGTTTTTT
CDR3 protein: CASSDPDTGELFF

clone size: NA
V gene: TRBV25-1
J gene: TRBJ2-7
D gene: TRBD1
CDR3 DNA: TGTGCCAGCAGAGCGGACAGGGCGCCCTACGAGCAGTACTTC
CDR3 protein: CASRADRAPYEQYF

clone size: NA
V gene: TRBV27
J gene: TRBJ2-7
D gene: TRBD2
CDR3 DNA: TGTGCCAGCAGTTTATCGGCGGGGGATCACGAGCAGTACTTC
CDR3 protein: CASSLSAGDHEQYF

clone size: NA
V gene: TRBV6-1
J gene: TRBJ2-7
D gene: NA
CDR3 DNA: TGTGCCATCGTTAATTCCTACGAGCAGTACTTC
CDR3 protein: CAIVNSYEQYF

clone size: NA
V gene: TRBV4-3
J gene: TRBJ1-1
D gene: NA
CDR3 DNA: TGCGCCAGCAGTCCAGGGGTCCTCTACACTGAAGCTTTCTTT
CDR3 protein: CASSPGVLYTEAFF

clone size: once
V gene: TRBV29-1
J gene: TRBJ2-7
D gene: TRBD1
CDR3 DNA: TGCAGCGTTGAGGGCTTTGAAGGGGGACAGTACTCCTACGAGCAGTACTTC
CDR3 protein: CSVEGFEGGQYSYEQYF

clone size: few
V gene: TRBV27
J gene: TRBJ1-5
D gene: NA
CDR3 DNA: TGTGCCAGCAGTTTATCGGGCAGCAATCAGCCCCAGCATTTT
CDR3 protein: CASSLSGSNQPQHF

clone size: NA
V gene: TRBV30
J gene: TRBJ2-1
D gene: NA
CDR3 DNA: TGTGCCTGGGGCGAGGACAGATCCTCCTACAATGAGCAGTTCTTC
CDR3 protein: CAWGEDRSSYNEQFF

clone size: NA
V gene: TRBV27
J gene: TRBJ1-5
D gene: NA
CDR3 DNA: TGTGCCAGCAGTCTAGGAGGACAGACCAATCAGCCCCAGCATTTT
CDR3 protein: CASSLGGQTNQPQHF

clone size: NA
V gene: TRBV9
J gene: TRBJ2-7
D gene: TRBD2
CDR3 DNA: TGTGCCAGCAGCGTTAGCGGGTCTGCCTACGAGCAGTACTTC
CDR3 protein: CASSVSGSAYEQYF

clone size: once
V gene: TRBV6-5
J gene: TRBJ2-7
D gene: NA
CDR3 DNA: TGTGCCAGCGGACGGACTCCCCAAACCTACGAGCAGTACTTC
CDR3 protein: CASGRTPQTYEQYF

clone size: NA
V gene: TRBV30
J gene: TRBJ2-7
D gene: NA
CDR3 DNA: TGTGCCTGGAGTATTCCGACGACTAGGGGCTACGAGCAGTACTTC
CDR3 protein: CAWSIPTTRGYEQYF

clone size: once
V gene: TRBV9
J gene: TRBJ1-2
D gene: NA
CDR3 DNA: TGTGCCAGCAGCGTGGAAGTGTCGCAGATTGGGCACTATGGCTACACCTTC
CDR3 protein: CASSVEVSQIGHYGYTF

clone size: NA
V gene: TRBV6-5
J gene: TRBJ2-2
D gene: NA
CDR3 DNA: TGTGCCAGCAGTTACTCTAGAGCCGGGGAGCTGTTTTTT
CDR3 protein: CASSYSRAGELFF